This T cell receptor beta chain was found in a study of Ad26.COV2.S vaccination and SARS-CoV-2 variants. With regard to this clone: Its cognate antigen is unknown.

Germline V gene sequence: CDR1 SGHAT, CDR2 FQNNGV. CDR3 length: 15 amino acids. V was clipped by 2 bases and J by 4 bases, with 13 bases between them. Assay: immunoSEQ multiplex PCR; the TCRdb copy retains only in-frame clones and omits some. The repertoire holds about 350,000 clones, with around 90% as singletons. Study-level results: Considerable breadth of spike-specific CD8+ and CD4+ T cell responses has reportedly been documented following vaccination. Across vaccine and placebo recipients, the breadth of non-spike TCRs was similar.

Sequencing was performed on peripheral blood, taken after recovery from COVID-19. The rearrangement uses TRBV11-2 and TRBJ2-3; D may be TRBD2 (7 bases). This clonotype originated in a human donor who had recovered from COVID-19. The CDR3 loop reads CASSLRRGPADTQYF. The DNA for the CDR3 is TGTGCCAGCAGCTTAAGGCGGGGGCCAGCAGATACGCAGTATTTT.